This T cell receptor beta chain was sequenced during a study of cytomegalovirus exposure and HLA in healthy donors. Study-level background: Findings of an earlier analysis included 90 million to 120 million unique TCR beta sequences from 180 million or so T cells. Study-wide points: Reportedly, HLA-A and HLA-B alleles of most subjects were accurately predicted from TCR beta.

This clone was counted once. Its antigen is not known. PCR amplification relied on 60 Vbeta primers (plus 13 Jbeta primers). Profiled with immunoSEQ multiplex PCR; TCRdb holds only in-frame clones, not every one. This table holds 200,000 or so clones, approximately 80% found once. Germline lookup yields CDR1 LNHDA and CDR2 SQIVND (reference sequence). The CDR3 has 15 residues. The V end lost 4 bases, the J end lost 8 bases, and 20 bases lay between the germline ends. This TCR derives from a man aged 30 to 39 in good health and CMV-seronegative. Material: PBMCs. The V call is TRBV19, the J call TRBJ1-2; no firm D call. The CDR3 sequence is CASSSITRQTRGYTF. The CDR3 DNA reads as TGTGCCAGTAGTAGTATTACTAGGCAGACGAGGGGCTACACCTTC.